This is a list of T cell receptor beta chains from one sample in a study of OX40 agonist ivuxolimab in advanced cancers. Profiled with immunoSEQ multiplex PCR; TCRdb holds only in-frame clones, not every one. The repertoire holds roughly 100,000 clones, with roughly 90% as singletons. The input for sequencing was CD4+ or CD8+ T cells sorted from blood, taken in a trial of the OX40 agonist ivuxolimab. The receptor source for this set is an adult with an advanced solid tumor such as melanoma, head and neck, liver or kidney cancer. Each CDR3 is given with its conserved first and last residue. The D gene is left open where the match is weak. Clone size is given for some rows only: seen once, a few or many times, or a class if the clone is expanded.

d_call	v_call	j_call	clone_size	cdr3_aa	cdr3_nt
.	TRBV11-1	TRBJ2-7	.	CASSNGGRGYEQYF	TGTGCCAGCAGCAATGGGGGCAGGGGCTACGAGCAGTACTTC
TRBD2	TRBV19	TRBJ2-1	few	CASSIWTSGDNEQFF	TGTGCCAGTAGTATCTGGACTAGCGGAGACAATGAGCAGTTCTTC
.	TRBV27	TRBJ1-1	.	CASSLGSGTEAFF	TGTGCCAGCAGTTTGGGGTCGGGCACTGAAGCTTTCTTT
.	TRBV5-4	TRBJ1-2	.	CASSLVGDYGYTF	TGTGCCAGCAGCTTGGTAGGCGACTATGGCTACACCTTC
.	TRBV28	TRBJ2-7	.	CASSLPPAGLSSYEQYF	TGTGCCAGCAGTTTACCCCCTGCGGGGCTAAGCTCCTACGAGCAGTACTTC
.	TRBV29-1	TRBJ1-2	.	CSVFLQGVGTF	TGCAGCGTCTTCTTACAGGGAGTAGGGACCTTC
.	TRBV6-6	TRBJ2-1	.	CASSYGLNEQFF	TGTGCCAGCAGTTACGGGTTAAATGAGCAGTTCTTC
.	TRBV27	TRBJ2-1	.	CASSFGAGYNEQFF	TGTGCCAGCAGTTTTGGTGCAGGGTACAATGAGCAGTTCTTC
TRBD1	TRBV2	TRBJ1-4	once	CASSKTGRDEKLFF	TGTGCCAGCAGTAAGACAGGGAGAGATGAAAAACTGTTTTTT
TRBD1	TRBV5-1	TRBJ2-4	once	CASSLPRQGEAKNIQYF	TGCGCCAGCAGCCTTCCTCGACAGGGTGAGGCCAAAAACATTCAGTACTTC
TRBD2	TRBV9	TRBJ2-1	.	CASSYSGDEQFF	TGTGCCAGCAGTTATAGCGGGGATGAGCAGTTCTTC
TRBD1	TRBV13	TRBJ2-5	.	CASSLGPGQKETQYF	TGTGCCAGCAGCTTAGGCCCGGGACAGAAAGAGACCCAGTACTTC
TRBD1	TRBV7-3	TRBJ1-4	.	CASSLGTGGGEEKLFF	TGTGCCAGCAGCCTTGGGACAGGCGGGGGTGAGGAAAAACTGTTTTTT
.	TRBV6-5	TRBJ2-3	.	CASSYAPDRTDTQYF	TGTGCCAGCAGTTACGCCCCTGACCGGACGGATACGCAGTATTTT
TRBD1	TRBV28	TRBJ2-3	once	CASSNRGADTQYF	TGTGCCAGCTCAAACAGGGGAGCAGATACGCAGTATTTT
.	TRBV7-9	TRBJ1-5	.	CASSSGGNQPQHF	TGTGCCAGCAGCTCCGGGGGGAATCAGCCCCAGCATTTT
.	TRBV7-9	TRBJ2-7	few	CASSSRDGSSYEQYF	TGTGCCAGCAGCTCCCGGGACGGAAGCTCCTACGAGCAGTACTTC
TRBD2	TRBV27	TRBJ2-1	.	CASSLAGGSYNEQFF	TGTGCCAGCAGTTTAGCGGGAGGCTCCTACAATGAGCAGTTCTTC
.	TRBV11-2	TRBJ2-7	.	CASRDYNSYEQYF	TGTGCCAGCAGGGACTACAACTCCTACGAGCAGTACTTC
.	TRBV9	TRBJ2-3	.	CASSVRADVGTDTQYF	TGTGCCAGCAGCGTACGTGCCGACGTCGGCACAGATACGCAGTATTTT
TRBD2	TRBV27	TRBJ2-7	.	CASSPRGGAFYEQYF	TGTGCCAGCAGCCCTCGCGGGGGGGCCTTCTACGAGCAGTACTTC
TRBD1	TRBV5-1	TRBJ1-1	.	CASRVGIYTDRVGAEAFF	TGCGCCAGCAGGGTTGGGATTTATACCGACAGGGTCGGGGCTGAAGCTTTCTTT
.	TRBV21-1	TRBJ1-2	.	CASSREANYGYTF	TGTGCCAGCAGCAGGGAGGCTAACTATGGCTACACCTTC
.	TRBV9	TRBJ2-1	.	CASSVGGGPSSYNEQFF	TGTGCCAGCAGCGTAGGGGGGGGCCCGAGCTCCTACAATGAGCAGTTCTTC
.	TRBV11-2	TRBJ2-2	.	CASSLVPGNTGELFF	TGTGCCAGCAGCTTAGTCCCAGGGAACACCGGGGAGCTGTTTTTT
.	TRBV19	TRBJ2-7	once	CASSIGQSYEQYF	TGTGCCAGTAGTATAGGGCAGTCCTACGAGCAGTACTTC
.	TRBV10-3	TRBJ2-7	.	CAISESGLQQYF	TGTGCCATCAGTGAGTCGGGGCTGCAGCAGTACTTC
TRBD1	TRBV28	TRBJ2-1	.	CASRWDRGPNEQFF	TGTGCCAGCAGATGGGACAGGGGGCCAAATGAGCAGTTCTTC
TRBD2	TRBV9	TRBJ2-7	.	CASSVAPGRGIYEQYF	TGTGCCAGCAGCGTAGCTCCCGGGCGGGGGATCTACGAGCAGTACTTC
TRBD1	TRBV5-1	TRBJ2-3	.	CASSLGQGPDTQYF	TGCGCCAGCAGCTTGGGACAGGGTCCAGATACGCAGTATTTT
TRBD1	TRBV9	TRBJ2-3	.	CASSLRQGGNTDTQYF	TGTGCCAGCAGCTTGAGACAGGGGGGGAACACAGATACGCAGTATTTT
.	TRBV4-1	TRBJ1-2	.	CASSQDGVGYTF	TGCGCCAGCAGCCAAGATGGGGTTGGCTACACCTTC
.	TRBV29-1	TRBJ2-7	.	CSVAHRGAEQYF	TGCAGCGTTGCCCATCGAGGGGCCGAGCAGTACTTC
TRBD1	TRBV7-3	TRBJ2-1	.	CASSVTGASYNEQFF	TGTGCCAGCAGCGTGACAGGGGCCTCCTACAATGAGCAGTTCTTC
.	TRBV9	TRBJ2-3	.	CASSDGTSTDTQYF	TGTGCCAGCAGCGACGGTACTAGCACAGATACGCAGTATTTT
.	TRBV10-1	TRBJ2-2	.	CASREGPARELFF	TGCGCCAGCAGGGAAGGACCTGCCCGGGAGCTGTTTTTT
.	TRBV27	TRBJ2-3	.	CASREGPNTQYF	TGTGCCAGCAGGGAGGGCCCTAACACGCAGTATTTT
.	TRBV28	TRBJ1-5	.	CASEKGQLLNQPQHF	TGTGCCAGCGAGAAGGGCCAACTTCTAAATCAGCCCCAGCATTTT
.	TRBV6-5	TRBJ1-3	once	CASSPDRSSGNTIYF	TGTGCCAGCAGCCCTGACAGAAGCTCTGGAAACACCATATATTTT
TRBD2	TRBV5-6	TRBJ2-3	.	CASSDPRRGTTDTQYF	TGTGCCAGCAGCGATCCTAGGCGGGGGACCACAGATACGCAGTATTTT
.	TRBV27	TRBJ2-1	.	CASRLYNEQFF	TGTGCCAGCAGACTTTACAATGAGCAGTTCTTC
.	TRBV7-9	TRBJ1-1	.	CASSSRVFDSITEAFF	TGTGCCAGCAGCTCGAGGGTTTTCGACAGTATCACTGAAGCTTTCTTT
TRBD2	TRBV4-1	TRBJ2-3	.	CASSQHGTSGSTDTQYF	TGCGCCAGCAGCCAACATGGGACTAGCGGGAGCACAGATACGCAGTATTTT
.	TRBV27	TRBJ1-1	once	CASSSAGNTEAFF	TGTGCCAGCAGTTCTGCAGGGAACACTGAAGCTTTCTTT
.	TRBV5-6	TRBJ1-2	.	CASSSGYGYTF	TGTGCCAGCAGTTCTGGGTATGGCTACACCTTC
.	TRBV30	TRBJ1-3	few	CAWTGTYAGNTIYF	TGTGCCTGGACCGGGACCTATGCTGGAAACACCATATATTTT
.	TRBV6-1	TRBJ1-5	.	CASSANTGNQPQHF	TGTGCCAGCAGCGCCAATACCGGGAACCAGCCCCAGCATTTT
.	TRBV10-3	TRBJ2-7	.	CAPAAESPYEQYF	TGTGCCCCAGCAGCAGAATCCCCCTACGAGCAGTACTTC
.	TRBV19	TRBJ2-3	.	CASSILASPTDTQYF	TGTGCCAGTAGTATTTTAGCGTCTCCCACAGATACGCAGTATTTT
.	TRBV19	TRBJ2-1	once	CASNGGYNEQFF	TGTGCCAGCAATGGCGGATACAATGAGCAGTTCTTC
TRBD2	TRBV7-2	TRBJ2-1	once	CASSSTSSGRYNEQFF	TGTGCCAGCAGCTCAACCTCTAGCGGGAGATACAATGAGCAGTTCTTC
.	TRBV5-1	TRBJ1-5	.	CASSPGRNQPQHF	TGCGCCAGCAGCCCCGGTCGTAATCAGCCCCAGCATTTT
.	TRBV9	TRBJ2-7	.	CASSVGGDSGAEQYF	TGTGCCAGCAGCGTAGGAGGTGACAGTGGGGCCGAGCAGTACTTC
.	TRBV5-8	TRBJ1-2	.	CASSLDVEYRIYGYTF	TGTGCCAGCAGCTTGGATGTCGAATACAGAATCTATGGCTACACCTTC
.	TRBV5-8	TRBJ1-2	.	CASSLWVGGGVYGYTF	TGTGCCAGCAGCTTGTGGGTCGGAGGAGGGGTTTATGGCTACACCTTC
TRBD1	TRBV5-4	TRBJ1-2	medium-sized	CASSPNRGWSYGYTF	TGTGCCAGCAGCCCAAACAGGGGCTGGAGCTATGGCTACACCTTC
.	TRBV7-8	TRBJ2-5	.	CASSLSRGPPPQETQYF	TGTGCCAGCAGCTTATCTCGGGGGCCCCCACCCCAAGAGACCCAGTACTTC